These 22 T cell receptor beta chains were sequenced from one sample in a study of monozygotic twins with inflammatory bowel disease. After re-calling the 5' RACE reads, TCRdb lists one entry per CDR3 protein, DNA absent. The repertoire table contains around 150,000 distinct CDR3 sequences. The sample comprised blood. The receptor set was obtained from a human donor with ulcerative colitis or Crohn's disease, or a healthy co-twin of an affected twin (not recorded which).

The chain combines TRBV6-6 with TRBJ2-1; TCRdb names TRBD1, which stays unverified in the absence of DNA. The CDR3 runs 14 residues. Germline CDR1 and CDR2: MNHNY and SVGAGI (reference sequence). The CDR3 protein is CASSYRTGSHEQFF.

J is TRBJ1-1 and V is TRBV7-2; TCRdb's D call of TRBD1 is untestable without DNA. The germline V gene has CDR1 SGHTA and CDR2 FQGNSA. CDR3 length: 17 amino acids. This CDR3 is CASSKLGDHPMNTEAFF.

The chain employs TRBV30 and TRBJ1-2; TCRdb calls TRBD1, which cannot be checked without DNA. The CDR3 runs to 12 residues. Per the germline V gene, CDR1 is GTSNPN and CDR2 is SVGIG (reference sequence). This CDR3 is CACYQGKDGYTF.

CDR3 region: CASSSSGTKYNEQFF. The chain carries TRBV7-3 and TRBJ2-1; TCRdb picks TRBD2, but there is no DNA to check that call. The CDR3 covers 15 residues. From germline, CDR1 is SGHTA and CDR2 FQGTGA.

V usage is TRBV4-1 and J usage is TRBJ1-1. The length of the CDR3 is 13 residues. Germline CDR1 is MGHRA and CDR2 is YSYEKL. CDR3 residues: CASSPGPYQGAFF.

The chain is built from TRBV5-1 and TRBJ2-7; TCRdb picks TRBD2, but there is no DNA to check that call. The CDR3 is made up of 16 amino acids. CDR1 and CDR2 from the germline V gene are SGHRS and YFSETQ. This CDR3 reads CASSPRTSGYSYEQYF.

The chain employs TRBV6-1 and TRBJ2-5; TCRdb gives TRBD1 as the D gene, but with no DNA this cannot be confirmed. The CDR3 contains 15 residues. CDR1 and CDR2 (germline): MNHNS, SASEGT. The CDR3 is CASSEDSIRGETQYF.

V is TRBV25-1 and J is TRBJ2-3; TCRdb names TRBD2, which stays unverified in the absence of DNA. Germline CDR1 and CDR2: MGHDK and SYGVNS. The length of the CDR3 is 15 residues. The CDR3: CASSELGARTDTQYF. The variable domain in full, completed from reference TRBV25-1 and TRBJ2-3, reads EADIYQTPRYLVIGTGKKITLECSQTMGHDKMYWYQQDPGMELHLIHYSYGVNSTEKGDLSSESTVSRIRTEHFPLTLESARPSHTSQYLCASSELGARTDTQYFGPGTRLTVL.

This chain uses TRBV29-1 with TRBJ1-2; as DNA is missing, the TRBD1 call by TCRdb cannot be tested. Looked up from germline, CDR1 is SQVTM and CDR2 is ANQGSEA. CDR3 size: 13 residues. CDR3 region: CSVIGDANYGYTF.

The rearrangement joins TRBV3-1 to TRBJ2-2; the TCRdb D gene call, TRBD1, has no DNA to confirm it. Germline CDR1 is LGHDT and CDR2 is YNNKEL (reference sequence). This CDR3 spans 18 amino acids. CDR3 in amino acids: CASSPRRAPNPNTGELFF.

This chain links TRBV10-3 with TRBJ2-2; TCRdb designates TRBD2, a call that cannot be tested without DNA. Germline CDR1 is ENHRY and CDR2 is SYGVKD. CDR3 length: 17 residues. The CDR3 here is CAISGKGTSVNTGELFF.

The rearrangement uses TRBV11-2 and TRBJ2-7; TCRdb gives TRBD2 as the D gene, but with no DNA this cannot be confirmed. The CDR3 sequence is 14 residues long. Germline V gene lookup returns CDR1 SGHAT and CDR2 FQNNGV. This chain's CDR3 is CASSLVRETYEQYF.

This chain links TRBV28 with TRBJ2-7; absent DNA, TCRdb's TRBD1 call cannot be checked. The CDR3 contains 13 residues. CDR1 MDHEN and CDR2 SYDVKM come from the germline V gene. The CDR3 spells CASRTTANYEQYF.

This chain joins TRBV6-2 or TRBV6-3 and TRBJ2-2. Looked up from germline, CDR1 is MNHEY and CDR2 is SVGEGT. The CDR3 extends over 16 amino acids. The CDR3 reads CASSYKTGWYTGELFF.

The chain's CDR3 is CASSQAGQGSETQYF. The genes are TRBV5-1 and TRBJ2-5; TCRdb returns TRBD1, unconfirmable since there is no DNA. This CDR3 comprises 15 residues. Germline CDR1 SGHRS, CDR2 YFSETQ.

V is TRBV18 and J is TRBJ1-1; TCRdb calls TRBD1, which cannot be checked without DNA. This CDR3 is built from 14 residues. CDR1 KGHSH and CDR2 LQKENI come from the germline V gene. This chain's CDR3 is CASSPGQENTEAFF.

The chain has TRBV7-8 and TRBJ1-6. CDR3 size: 14 residues. The germline gives CDR1 SGHVS, CDR2 FQNEAQ. The CDR3 is CASSSRAGNSPLHF. The full variable domain, rest sourced from reference TRBV7-8 and TRBJ1-6, is GAGVSQSPRYKVAKRGQDVALRCDPISGHVSLFWYQQALGQGPEFLTYFQNEAQLDKSGLPSDRFFAERPEGSVSTLKIQRTQQEDSAVYLCASSSRAGNSPLHFGNGTRLTVT.

The V gene is TRBV3-1, the J gene TRBJ1-2; the D call from TCRdb, TRBD1, cannot be confirmed without DNA. Per the germline V gene, CDR1 is LGHDT and CDR2 is YNNKEL (reference sequence). CDR3 length: 14 residues. CDR3: CASSQGGRGGGYTF.

The chain carries TRBV20-1 and TRBJ2-2; as DNA is missing, the TRBD1 call by TCRdb cannot be tested. CDR3 length equals 18 residues. Germline CDR1 is DFQATT and CDR2 is SNEGSKA (reference sequence). The CDR3 is CSARDLGFGRTNTGELFF.

The V call is TRBV29-1, the J call TRBJ2-7. The germline CDR1 and CDR2 sequences are SQVTM and ANQGSEA. The CDR3 loop spans 12 amino acids. This chain's CDR3 is CSVEQDTYEQYF.

The chain joins TRBV10-3 to TRBJ1-3. The CDR3 spans 15 residues. CDR1 and CDR2 from the germline V gene are ENHRY and SYGVKD. CDR3 sequence: CAISEVTGSGNTIYF.

The rearrangement joins TRBV20-1 to TRBJ2-7; TCRdb selects TRBD2, and the lack of DNA leaves this call unchecked. Per germline, CDR1 DFQATT and CDR2 SNEGSKA (reference sequence). There are 12 residues in the CDR3. CDR3 loop: CSASGMGAEQYF.